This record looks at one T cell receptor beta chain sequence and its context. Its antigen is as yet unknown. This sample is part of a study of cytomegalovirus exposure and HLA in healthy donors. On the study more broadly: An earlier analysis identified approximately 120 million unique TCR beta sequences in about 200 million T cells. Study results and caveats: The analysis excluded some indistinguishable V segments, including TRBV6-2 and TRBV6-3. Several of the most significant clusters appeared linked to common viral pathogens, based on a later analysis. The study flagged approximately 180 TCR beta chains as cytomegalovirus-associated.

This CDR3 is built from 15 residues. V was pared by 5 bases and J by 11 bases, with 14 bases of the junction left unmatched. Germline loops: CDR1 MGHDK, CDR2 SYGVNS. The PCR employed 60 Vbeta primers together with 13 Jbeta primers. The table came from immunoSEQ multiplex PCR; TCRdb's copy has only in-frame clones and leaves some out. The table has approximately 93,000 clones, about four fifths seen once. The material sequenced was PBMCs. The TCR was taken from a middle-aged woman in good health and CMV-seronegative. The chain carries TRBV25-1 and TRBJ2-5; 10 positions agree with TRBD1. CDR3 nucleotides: TGTGCCAGCAGTTCAATGGGACAGGGGCGCAGGTCGCAGTACTTC. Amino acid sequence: CASSSMGQGRRSQYF.